Listed below are T cell receptor beta chains from one sample, sequenced in a study of T cells in Graves' hyperthyroidism and ophthalmopathy. TCRdb reprocessed the multiplex PCR reads via MiXCR and lists one record per CDR3 protein. Here the sample spans roughly 740,000 distinct CDR3 sequences, 16% being singletons. Sequencing used blood. These receptors were obtained from a man aged 18 to 30 with Graves' hyperthyroidism. The CDR3 runs from the conserved cysteine through the conserved F or W. The D gene is left open where the match is weak. Clone size is stated in some rows and not others, as once, few, many or a class when expanded.

d_call	clone_size	v_call	j_call	cdr3_nt	cdr3_aa
TRBD2	many	TRBV10-2	TRBJ2-1	TGCGCCAGCAGTGAGTCGGGGGGACTAGCTGCTGAGCAGTTCTTC	CASSESGGLAAEQFF
TRBD2	.	TRBV4-2	TRBJ2-3	TGTGCCAGCACCCCATCACCGGGACTAGCGGGAGGGTCAGGGATCACAGATACGCAGTATTTT	CASTPSPGLAGGSGITDTQYF
TRBD2	many	TRBV29-1	TRBJ2-1	TGCAGCGGCTGGACTAGCGAATACAATGAGCAGTTCTTC	CSGWTSEYNEQFF
.	few	TRBV4-3	TRBJ1-3	TGCGCCAGCAGCCAAGATCGACAGGCCCATCTCTCTGGAAACACCATATATTTT	CASSQDRQAHLSGNTIYF
.	few	TRBV2	TRBJ1-6	TGTGCCAGCAGTGGAGGGACGGATTATAATTCACCCCTCCACTTT	CASSGGTDYNSPLHF
TRBD1	many	TRBV12-3/TRBV12-4	TRBJ2-6	TGTGGGACAGGGGTATTGGGGGCCAACGTCCTGACTTTC	CGTGVLGANVLTF
TRBD2	many	TRBV18	TRBJ2-1	TGTGCCAGCTCACCGGGACTAGAAAGTGAGCAGTTCTTC	CASSPGLESEQFF
.	.	TRBV6-1	TRBJ2-2	TGTGCCAGCAGAACAGGGACCGACTGGGGGTGGGAGCTGTTTTTT	CASRTGTDWGWELFF
TRBD1	.	TRBV6-2/TRBV6-3	TRBJ2-7	TGTGCCAGCAGTCCACCCCCCCGGGACAGAGCCTACGAGCAGTACTTC	CASSPPPRDRAYEQYF
TRBD1	few	TRBV30	TRBJ2-3	TGTGCCTGGAGCCCGACAGGGTTGAGCACAGATACGCAGTATTTT	CAWSPTGLSTDTQYF
TRBD1	.	TRBV27	TRBJ1-2	TGTGCCAGCAGTTCGGACAGGGGCCGCTACACCTTC	CASSSDRGRYTF
TRBD2	.	TRBV3-1	TRBJ2-1	TGTGCCAGCAGCCAAGTTACTAGCGGGAGCCGATGGAATGAGCAGTTCTTC	CASSQVTSGSRWNEQFF
TRBD1	.	TRBV4-1	TRBJ1-5	TGCGCCAGCGGGACAGGGGGCGCGGGGCAGCCCCAGCATTTT	CASGTGGAGQPQHF
TRBD2	few	TRBV7-8	TRBJ2-1	TGTGCCAGCAGCCCCGGGACTAGCAAGTTCTTC	CASSPGTSKFF
TRBD2	many	TRBV20-1	TRBJ2-5	TGCAGTGCTACCGGACTAGCGGTCCGATGGGAGACCCAGTACTTC	CSATGLAVRWETQYF
.	many	TRBV6-1	TRBJ2-3	TGTGCCAGCAGTCCCCGGCCCCCCGCCAGCACAGATACGCAGTATTTT	CASSPRPPASTDTQYF
TRBD2	.	TRBV7-9	TRBJ2-3	TGTGCCAGCGGGGACTCGCGGGAGTCTGGGACAGATACGCAGTATTTT	CASGDSRESGTDTQYF
.	many	TRBV18	TRBJ1-1	TGTGCCAGCTCATCCACCCTACTTACAAACACTGAAGCTTTCTTT	CASSSTLLTNTEAFF
.	.	TRBV20-1	TRBJ2-7	TGCAGTGGAGGATTTAACTACGAGCAGTACTTC	CSGGFNYEQYF
TRBD2	few	TRBV4-2	TRBJ2-1	TGTGCCAGCAGCCAGAAGGGACGCGGGAGTATAAATGAGCAGTTCTTC	CASSQKGRGSINEQFF
TRBD1	many	TRBV18	TRBJ2-7	TGTGCCAGCTCACAGGGGACAGGGAGATTCTACGAGCAGTACTTC	CASSQGTGRFYEQYF
TRBD2	many	TRBV28	TRBJ2-1	TGTGCCAGCAGTCCCGGGACTAGCGAGCTCTACAATGAGCAGTTCTTC	CASSPGTSELYNEQFF
TRBD2	.	TRBV9	TRBJ2-3	TGTGCCAGCAGCGTATCGGCTAGCGGGATTTTAGATACGCAGTATTTT	CASSVSASGILDTQYF
.	.	TRBV4-1	TRBJ2-4	TGCGCCAGCAGCCAAGGTTACTTGGGGATGTGGGACAAAAACATTCAGTACTTC	CASSQGYLGMWDKNIQYF
TRBD2	many	TRBV18	TRBJ2-1	TGTGCCAGCTCACCATTTGCGGGAGGTAGCGGGAATGAGCAGTTCTTC	CASSPFAGGSGNEQFF
TRBD2	many	TRBV2	TRBJ2-7	TGTGCCAGCAGTGTGTTAGCTAGCGGGAGGTACGAGCAGTACTTC	CASSVLASGRYEQYF
TRBD2	many	TRBV20-1	TRBJ2-3	TGCAGTGCGAGACTAGCGGGCGGGTCAGATACGCAGTATTTT	CSARLAGGSDTQYF
TRBD2	many	TRBV28	TRBJ2-3	TGTGCCAGCAGTTTATTACTAGCGGTTGTCGCAAGCACAGATACGCAGTATTTT	CASSLLLAVVASTDTQYF
.	.	TRBV2	TRBJ2-1	TGTGCCAGCAGCTTAAGTGAGCGGAATGAGCAGTTCTTC	CASSLSERNEQFF
TRBD2	many	TRBV7-9	TRBJ2-1	TGTGCCAGCAGCTTATCGGTGGCGGGAGAGAATGAGCAGTTCTTC	CASSLSVAGENEQFF
.	many	TRBV12-3/TRBV12-4	TRBJ2-7	TGTGCCAGCAGTCCACCCGCTGGGGCAGACGAGCAGTACTTC	CASSPPAGADEQYF
TRBD1	few	TRBV27	TRBJ2-6	TGTGCCAGCAGTCTCATTGCCGGGACAGGGGGTCGCCGGGCCAACGTCCTGACTTTC	CASSLIAGTGGRRANVLTF
TRBD2	few	TRBV27	TRBJ2-7	TGTGCCAGCGGACGGACTAGCGTGACCTCCTACGAGCAGTACTTC	CASGRTSVTSYEQYF
.	.	TRBV9	TRBJ2-7	TGTGCCAGCAGCGACGGGGGCAACGAGCAGTACTTC	CASSDGGNEQYF
.	many	TRBV18	TRBJ2-5	TGTGCCAGCTCCCCTTCCTGGTCTATCCAAGAGACCCAGTACTTC	CASSPSWSIQETQYF
.	many	TRBV28	TRBJ2-3	TGTGCCAGCAGTTCTAGGGGGGAATTCACAGATACGCAGTATTTT	CASSSRGEFTDTQYF
.	.	TRBV19	TRBJ2-7	TGTGCCAGTAGTATGGGACACGGCCCGTACGAGCAGTACTTC	CASSMGHGPYEQYF